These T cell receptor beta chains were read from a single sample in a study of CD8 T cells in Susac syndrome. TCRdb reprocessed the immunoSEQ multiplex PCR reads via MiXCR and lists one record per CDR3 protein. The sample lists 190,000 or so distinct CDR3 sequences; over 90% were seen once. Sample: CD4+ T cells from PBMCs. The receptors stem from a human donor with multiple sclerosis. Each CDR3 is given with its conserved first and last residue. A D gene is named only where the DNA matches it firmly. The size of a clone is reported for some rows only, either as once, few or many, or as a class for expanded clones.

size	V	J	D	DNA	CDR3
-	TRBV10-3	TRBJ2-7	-	TGTGCCATCAAGGGAATCTACGAGCAGTACTTC	CAIKGIYEQYF
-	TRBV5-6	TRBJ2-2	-	TGTGCCAGCAGCCCAACTATGGACAGGAACACCGGGGAGCTGTTTTTT	CASSPTMDRNTGELFF
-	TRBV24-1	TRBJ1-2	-	TGTGCCACAGGGGGGGACGGCTATGGCTACACCTTC	CATGGDGYGYTF
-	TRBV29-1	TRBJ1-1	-	TGCAGCGTTGAAAAACTTACGAACACTGAAGCTTTCTTT	CSVEKLTNTEAFF
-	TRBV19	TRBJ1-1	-	TGTGCCAGTAGTAAGACGAGACACCAAAACACTGAAGCTTTCTTT	CASSKTRHQNTEAFF
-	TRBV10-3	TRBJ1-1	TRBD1	TGTGCCATCAGTGGGGGACAGGGATCCACTGAAGCTTTCTTT	CAISGGQGSTEAFF
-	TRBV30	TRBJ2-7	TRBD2	TGTGCCTGGAGTTCCCCGGGACTAGGCAACAAACCTAGCCACGAGCAGTACTTC	CAWSSPGLGNKPSHEQYF
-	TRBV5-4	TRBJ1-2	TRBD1	TGTGCCAGCAGCGTTGACAGGGGCTATGGCTACACCTTC	CASSVDRGYGYTF
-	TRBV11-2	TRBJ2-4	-	TGTGCCAGCAGCACCCAACCGGGGGGCCTAGCCAAAAACATTCAGTACTTC	CASSTQPGGLAKNIQYF
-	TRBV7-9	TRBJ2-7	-	TGTGCCAGCAGCTCTCTCGGCCAAACCTACGAGCAGTACTTC	CASSSLGQTYEQYF
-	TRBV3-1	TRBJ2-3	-	TGTACCAGCAGCCAAAACTCTCCCCTCACAGATACGCAGTATTTT	CTSSQNSPLTDTQYF
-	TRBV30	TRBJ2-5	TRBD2	TGTGCCTGGAGTACCACAGCTACGGGGGGGCGGGCCCAGTACTTC	CAWSTTATGGRAQYF
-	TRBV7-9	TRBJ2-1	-	TGTGCCAGCACCCTTGGGGGCCCGGGCAGCTCCTACAATGAGCAGTTCTTC	CASTLGGPGSSYNEQFF
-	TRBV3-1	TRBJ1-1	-	TGTGCCAGCAGCGGCCGGCGGAGGACTGAAGCTTTCTTT	CASSGRRRTEAFF
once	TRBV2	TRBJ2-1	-	TGTGCCAGCAGTGTCTACGGGGGTAATGAGCAGTTCTTC	CASSVYGGNEQFF
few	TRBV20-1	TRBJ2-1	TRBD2	TGCAGTGCTAGAGAGGTAGCGGGGGCTGGTGAGCAGTTCTTC	CSAREVAGAGEQFF
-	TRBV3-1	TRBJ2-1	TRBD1	TGTGCCAGCAGCCAACCGGGACAGGGACCGCTCAATGAGCAGTTCTTC	CASSQPGQGPLNEQFF
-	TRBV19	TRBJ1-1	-	TGTGCCAGTAGTCGACAGGCCGGTGGAGCTTTCTTT	CASSRQAGGAFF
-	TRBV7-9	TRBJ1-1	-	TGTGCCAGCAGCTTATTGTCGGCGGAGGGGACTGAAGCTTTCTTT	CASSLLSAEGTEAFF